Listed below are T cell receptor beta chains from one sample, sequenced in a study of cytomegalovirus exposure and HLA in healthy donors. Clones were read by immunoSEQ multiplex PCR, and TCRdb kept only the in-frame ones, dropping some. The sample consists of some 130,000 clones, 77% of them appearing once. The material sequenced was PBMCs. The source is a male donor in good health and CMV-seropositive. The CDR3 runs from the conserved cysteine through the conserved F or W. D genes are given only for firm matches. Clone sizes are given selectively: once, few, many, or a class where the clone is expanded.

D gene,CDR3 length,clone size,V gene,J gene,CDR3 protein,CDR3 DNA
TRBD1,14,.,TRBV7-2,TRBJ2-7,CASSSQGWADEQYF,TGTGCCAGCAGCTCACAGGGGTGGGCGGACGAGCAGTACTTC
.,14,.,TRBV5-5,TRBJ1-2,CASSPGHISYGYTF,TGTGCCAGCAGCCCGGGACATATATCGTATGGCTACACCTTC
TRBD1,13,.,TRBV6-5,TRBJ2-7,CASWRQGRYEQYF,TGTGCCAGCTGGAGACAGGGGCGCTACGAGCAGTACTTC
.,12,few,TRBV7-9,TRBJ2-7,CASSPDIYEQYF,TGTGCCAGCAGTCCGGACATCTACGAGCAGTACTTC
TRBD1,16,once,TRBV2,TRBJ1-5,CASKDLQGGSNQPQHF,TGTGCCAGCAAAGACCTACAGGGGGGAAGCAATCAGCCCCAGCATTTT
.,12,.,TRBV30,TRBJ2-4,CAWSKGQGIQYF,TGTGCCTGGAGTAAGGGTCAGGGGATTCAGTACTTC
TRBD1,15,.,TRBV5-4,TRBJ1-1,CASSAGDSLGERSFF,TGTGCCAGCAGCGCTGGGGACAGCTTGGGAGAGCGGTCTTTCTTT
TRBD1,14,.,TRBV28,TRBJ1-5,CASKPGQGDQPQHF,TGTGCCAGCAAACCGGGACAGGGGGATCAGCCCCAGCATTTT
.,15,.,TRBV28,TRBJ1-1,CASSLAGAHFTEAFF,TGTGCCAGCAGTTTGGCGGGTGCTCATTTCACCGAAGCTTTCTTT
TRBD1,12,.,TRBV27,TRBJ1-1,CASSRDRGRAFF,TGTGCCAGCAGTCGGGACAGGGGGCGGGCTTTCTTT
.,13,.,TRBV5-1,TRBJ2-1,CASSLLGGNEQFF,TGCGCCAGCAGCCTCCTAGGGGGCAATGAGCAGTTCTTC
TRBD2,12,once,TRBV28,TRBJ2-7,CASHLAGGFQYF,TGTGCCAGCCATTTGGCGGGGGGGTTTCAGTACTTC
.,14,.,TRBV27,TRBJ2-1,CASSLGDRYNEQFF,TGTGCCAGCAGTTTAGGAGACAGATACAATGAGCAGTTCTTC
TRBD2,15,few,TRBV13,TRBJ2-7,CASSLTGGGNYEQYF,TGTGCCAGCAGCTTAACCGGCGGGGGGAACTACGAGCAGTACTTC
TRBD2,15,.,TRBV9,TRBJ2-5,CASSVGDRGRGEQYF,TGTGCCAGCAGCGTAGGGGACCGGGGGAGGGGAGAGCAGTACTTC
.,14,.,TRBV6-1,TRBJ1-4,CASSGTLPNEKLFF,TGTGCCAGCAGTGGGACACTTCCTAATGAAAAACTGTTTTTT
.,16,.,TRBV9,TRBJ1-2,CASSVDASRLGYGYTF,TGTGCCAGCAGCGTAGATGCCAGCCGACTTGGCTATGGCTACACCTTC
.,13,.,TRBV6-5,TRBJ1-1,CASSYSMVGRLGF,TGTGCCAGCAGTTACTCGATGGTGGGGAGGCTTGGCTTT
TRBD1,13,.,TRBV7-3,TRBJ1-2,CASSSGQGNGYTF,TGTGCCAGCAGCTCGGGACAGGGGAATGGCTACACCTTC
.,17,few,TRBV28,TRBJ1-2,CASNTIGQGKKDYGYTF,TGTGCCAGCAACACCATCGGGCAGGGCAAAAAAGACTATGGCTACACCTTC
TRBD1,13,.,TRBV6-1,TRBJ2-1,CASSEDRGGEQFF,TGTGCCAGCAGTGAAGACAGGGGTGGTGAGCAGTTCTTC
.,16,.,TRBV19,TRBJ1-4,CASSPYSGSLGEKLFF,TGTGCCAGTAGTCCATACAGTGGGTCTTTGGGTGAAAAACTGTTTTTT
.,15,.,TRBV28,TRBJ1-1,CASSILGTGDTEAFF,TGTGCCAGCAGCATACTCGGGACGGGGGACACTGAAGCTTTCTTT
.,14,.,TRBV5-1,TRBJ2-1,CASSEGSISNEQFF,TGCGCCAGCAGCGAGGGTTCTATCTCCAATGAACAGTTCTTC
TRBD1,14,once,TRBV25-1,TRBJ1-3,CASSEWDRGDTIYF,TGTGCCAGCAGTGAATGGGACAGGGGGGACACCATATATTTT
TRBD2,16,.,TRBV18,TRBJ2-1,CASSRNELAEDNEQFF,TGTGCCAGCTCACGGAACGAGCTAGCGGAGGACAATGAGCAGTTCTTC
.,13,.,TRBV18,TRBJ1-5,CASSGQLNQPQHF,TGTGCCAGCTCAGGGCAACTCAATCAGCCCCAGCATTTT
TRBD2,15,.,TRBV6-6,TRBJ2-2,CASSPLAGGTGELFF,TGTGCCAGCAGTCCACTAGCGGGAGGAACCGGGGAGCTGTTTTTT
.,14,.,TRBV2,TRBJ2-7,CASRAGTIDYEQYF,TGTGCCAGCAGAGCTGGGACAATCGACTACGAGCAGTACTTC
TRBD1,14,once,TRBV7-2,TRBJ1-5,CASSSRTGGQPQHF,TGTGCCAGCAGCTCCAGGACAGGGGGTCAGCCCCAGCATTTT
.,18,.,TRBV18,TRBJ2-1,CASSPRGGTGSSYNEQFF,TGTGCCAGCTCACCACGAGGGGGAACTGGTTCTTCCTACAATGAGCAGTTCTTC
TRBD1,16,.,TRBV5-6,TRBJ1-3,CASSYGQGGTGNTIYF,TGTGCCAGCAGCTACGGACAGGGTGGGACTGGAAACACCATATATTTT
.,14,.,TRBV6-1,TRBJ1-1,CASSEVHRDTEAFF,TGTGCCAGCAGTGAAGTTCACAGAGACACTGAAGCTTTCTTT
.,13,.,TRBV6-5,TRBJ2-7,CASSRSGSYEQYF,TGTGCCAGCAGTAGGAGTGGCTCCTACGAGCAGTACTTC
.,15,.,TRBV6-4,TRBJ2-7,CASSREEGVPYEQYF,TGTGCCAGCTCCCGAGAGGAAGGGGTCCCCTACGAGCAGTACTTC
.,16,.,TRBV27,TRBJ2-3,CASSLQEPLPPDTQYF,TGTGCCAGCAGTTTACAAGAGCCCCTCCCCCCAGATACGCAGTATTTT
.,13,once,TRBV5-1,TRBJ1-6,CASSLGGNSPLHF,TGCGCCAGCAGCTTAGGCGGCAATTCACCCCTCCACTTT
.,12,.,TRBV7-9,TRBJ2-2,CASTANTGELFF,TGTGCCAGCACAGCGAACACCGGGGAGCTGTTTTTT
TRBD1,14,few,TRBV28,TRBJ1-1,CASSLDRVKTEAFF,TGTGCCAGCAGCTTAGACAGGGTAAAAACTGAAGCTTTCTTT
TRBD2,17,few,TRBV28,TRBJ2-1,CASSVRTSGSFYNEQFF,TGTGCCAGCAGTGTGAGGACTAGCGGGAGCTTCTACAATGAGCAGTTCTTC
TRBD1,15,.,TRBV6-5,TRBJ1-3,CASSAFLGGGNTIYF,TGTGCCAGCAGTGCCTTTTTAGGGGGCGGAAACACCATATATTTT